The 24 T cell receptor beta chains below come from one sample, sequenced in a study of post-analysis software for immune sequencing data. Study-level points and caveats: In patients, roughly five TRBV segments were more frequent than in controls, with TRBV5-6, TRBV5-1 and TRBV20-1 among them.

The authors incorporated unique molecular identifiers into the TCR beta cDNA libraries. One entry per CDR3 protein results from TCRdb running MiXCR on the PCR reads. Among approximately 660,000 distinct CDR3 sequences listed, approximately 60% were seen once. The antigens for these receptors are not known. The sequenced material came from blood. These receptors originate from a girl aged 2-15 years with multiple sclerosis.

This clonotype was observed a handful of times. V usage is TRBV24-1 and J usage is TRBJ1-2; 9 bases map to TRBD1. Per the germline V gene, CDR1 is KGHDR and CDR2 is SFDVKD. The CDR3 loop spans 14 amino acids. V was pared by 4 bases and J by 3 bases, with 2 bases of the junction left unmatched. The CDR3 bases are TGTGCCACCAGTGAACGGGACAGGGACTATGGCTACACCTTC. This sequence encodes CATSERDRDYGYTF.

The chain is built from TRBV7-2 and TRBJ2-1; no reliable D call. Germline V gene lookup returns CDR1 SGHTA and CDR2 FQGNSA. The CDR3 length is 14 residues. V was clipped by 1 base and J by 9 bases, with 13 bases between them. In nucleotides, the CDR3 is TGTGCCAGCAGCTTAGTGCGTCACTCTGGTGAGCAGTTCTTC. It is translated as CASSLVRHSGEQFF.

CDR3 sequence reads: CASSSPDRGQNIQYF. In DNA, the CDR3 is TGTGCCAGCAGCTCGCCTGACAGGGGACAAAACATTCAGTACTTC. V usage is TRBV7-8 and J usage is TRBJ2-4, with TRBD1 identical over 8 bases. This CDR3 comprises 15 residues. J gave up 5 bases and V 4 bases, and 7 bases lay outside the gene matches. Looked up from germline, CDR1 is SGHVS and CDR2 is FQNEAQ.

The table lists this clonotype with a count of one. The V and J genes are TRBV29-1 and TRBJ2-5; D is unresolved. V was cut by 6 bases and J by 2 bases, with 16 bases left in between. The CDR3 runs 14 residues. Germline V lookup: CDR1 SQVTM, CDR2 ANQGSEA. The CDR3 loop is CSVRRAGPQETQYF. The CDR3 region has the DNA TGCAGCGTCAGAAGGGCTGGACCACAAGAGACCCAGTACTTC.

About this clonotype: The junction does not match germline at one end; this may be a read error. The chain couples TRBV12-3 or TRBV12-4 to TRBJ1-3; D unclear. The CDR3 runs to 14 residues. CDR3 DNA: TGTGCCAGCAGTTTAGAGCTCTCTGGAACCACCATATATTTT. This encodes CASSLELSGTTIYF.

This clonotype was counted a few times. J is TRBJ2-1 and V is TRBV6-5; D unclear. Trimming pared 3 bases from V and 4 bases from J, leaving 7 bases between. CDR3 length: 13 residues. The germline V gene has CDR1 MNHEY and CDR2 SVGAGI. The CDR3 region has the DNA TGTGCCAGCAGTTATGGCCTTTACAATGAGCAGTTCTTC. Its protein is CASSYGLYNEQFF.

In its sample, this clonotype was seen once. The chain joins TRBV29-1 to TRBJ1-1; D ambiguous. Trimming pared 6 bases from V and 0 bases from J, leaving 11 bases between. CDR3 length equals 13 residues. Germline CDR1 reads SQVTM; CDR2 reads ANQGSEA. The CDR3 DNA follows: TGCAGCGTCGTCAAAATACTGAACACTGAAGCTTTCTTT. Translating gives CSVVKILNTEAFF.

The J gene is TRBJ2-7, the V gene TRBV29-1, with TRBD1 matching over 9 bases. This CDR3 region has 14 residues. Germline assignment: CDR1 SQVTM and CDR2 ANQGSEA. J lost 4 bases, V lost 6 bases, and 10 bases had no gene match. In DNA form, the CDR3 reads TGCAGCGTGGATCCCGAGACAGGGGGATACGAGCAGTACTTC. It specifies CSVDPETGGYEQYF.

The chain has TRBV29-1 and TRBJ2-1; the D gene is possibly TRBD1 (5 bases). V lost 4 bases and J 14 bases, leaving 12 bases between the germline ends. This CDR3 comprises 10 residues. CDR1 is SQVTM and CDR2 is ANQGSEA in the germline V gene. CDR3: CSVGPGFEFF. The CDR3, as DNA: TGCAGCGTTGGGCCAGGGTTTGAGTTCTTC.

The V call is TRBV7-8, the J call TRBJ2-3, with D tentatively TRBD1 (5 bases). Germline-derived CDR1 and CDR2 are SGHVS and FQNEAQ. Trimming shortened V by 0 bases and J by 0 bases, and 10 bases separated the two germline ends. The CDR3 spans 16 residues. CDR3 nucleotides: TGTGCCAGCAGCTTAGCCAGGGTCCCTAGCACAGATACGCAGTATTTT. Translated: CASSLARVPSTDTQYF.

A few counts support this clonotype. The chain couples TRBV20-1 to TRBJ2-7; D perhaps matches TRBD2 (5 bases). This CDR3 has 12 residues. V was cut by 3 bases and J by 10 bases, with 16 bases left in between. The germline V gene has CDR1 DFQATT and CDR2 SNEGSKA (reference sequence). This CDR3 is CSASLSSSVQYF. The CDR3 nucleotides read TGCAGTGCTAGTCTTAGTAGTAGCGTTCAGTACTTC.

The CDR3 here is CASSHTLTGEETQYF. CDR3 sequence (DNA): TGTGCCAGCAGCCACACGCTTACAGGGGAAGAGACCCAGTACTTC. The genes are TRBV7-9 and TRBJ2-7; 7 positions agree with TRBD1. The DNA end is more similar to TRBJ2-5, so the J call may be wrong. Germline CDR1 reads SEHNR; CDR2 reads FQNEAQ (reference sequence). The CDR3 covers 15 residues.

CDR3 amino acids: CASSSGIENSPLHF. The DNA for the CDR3 is TGCGCCAGCAGCTCGGGAATCGAAAATTCACCCCTCCACTTT. The chain joins TRBV5-1 to TRBJ1-6, with D unclear. Trimming removed 3 bases at V and 7 bases at J, with 11 bases between. This CDR3 is built from 14 residues. Germline lookup yields CDR1 SGHRS and CDR2 YFSETQ. The complete variable domain, with remaining parts taken from reference TRBV5-1 and TRBJ1-6, reads KAGVTQTPRYLIKTRGQQVTLSCSPISGHRSVSWYQQTPGQGLQFLFEYFSETQRNKGNFPGRFSGRQFSNSRSEMNVSTLELGDSALYLCASSSGIENSPLHFGNGTRLTVT.

This chain joins TRBV4-3 and TRBJ2-1; either TRBD1 or TRBD2 may fit D (5 bases each). V lost 6 bases and J lost 10, with 16 bases in between. The CDR3 is 13 residues long. CDR1 is LGHNA and CDR2 is YSLEER in the germline V gene. This CDR3 reads CASRDLGRDEQFF. The CDR3 DNA is TGCGCCAGCAGAGACTTGGGAAGGGACGAGCAGTTCTTC.

The genes are TRBV29-1 and TRBJ1-3, with D maybe TRBD1 (5 bases). CDR1 and CDR2 from the germline V gene are SQVTM and ANQGSEA. The CDR3 consists of 14 residues. V gave up 5 bases and J gave up 1 base, with 12 bases separating them. The CDR3 DNA follows: TGCAGCGTTAAAACGACAGAATCTGGAAACACCATATATTTT. Its translation is CSVKTTESGNTIYF.

CDR3 region: CASSQGGGALDEQFF. Written as DNA, the CDR3 is TGCGCCAGCAGCCAAGGCGGGGGGGCCCTCGATGAGCAGTTCTTC. The J gene is TRBJ2-1, the V gene TRBV4-1; 9 nucleotides match TRBD2. The V segment lost 1 base and the J segment 8 bases; nucleotides outside the gene matches: 6. The CDR3 has 15 residues. Germline loops: CDR1 MGHRA, CDR2 YSYEKL.

This chain connects TRBV20-1 to TRBJ2-6; 8 bases are shared with TRBD1. CDR3 length equals 16 residues. The V and J ends lost 2 bases and 0 bases, in that order; junction bases with no gene match: 3. CDR1 is DFQATT, CDR2 SNEGSKA, per germline (reference sequence). The CDR3: CSARSTGVSGANVLTF. The DNA of the CDR3 is TGCAGTGCTAGATCGACAGGGGTCTCTGGGGCCAACGTCCTGACTTTC.

The chain uses TRBV9 and TRBJ2-3, with 12 bases fitting TRBD2. Per germline, CDR1 SGDLS and CDR2 YYNGEE. With V trimmed by 4 bases and J by 0 bases, 6 bases remained unmatched. This CDR3 has 17 amino acids. CDR3 amino acids: CASSPGLAGLSTDTQYF. The CDR3 DNA sequence: TGTGCCAGCAGCCCGGGACTAGCGGGTCTTAGCACAGATACGCAGTATTTT.

This clonotype was observed a handful of times. J is TRBJ2-5 and V is TRBV20-1; perhaps TRBD2 as D (6 bases). The end of the DNA is better explained by TRBJ2-7, so the J call may be wrong. CDR1 is DFQATT and CDR2 is SNEGSKA in the germline V gene (reference sequence). This CDR3 is built from 14 residues. CDR3 sequence (DNA): TGCAGTGCCCCCCCGGGGGAGCCCCCCTACGAGCAGTACTTC. Its protein is CSAPPGEPPYEQYF.

J is TRBJ2-1 and V is TRBV6-2 or TRBV6-3, with 11 bases fitting TRBD1. Germline V gives CDR1 MNHEY, CDR2 SVGEGT. With V trimmed by 5 bases and J by 4 bases, 10 bases remained unmatched. The CDR3 contains 17 residues. CDR3 bases: TGTGCCAGCAGTCACCCCCGGGACAGGGGGATATACAATGAGCAGTTCTTC. It encodes CASSHPRDRGIYNEQFF.

This clonotype was counted between two and nine times. The rearrangement uses TRBV20-1 and TRBJ1-2; 7 nucleotides line up with TRBD1. The germline CDR1 and CDR2 sequences are DFQATT and SNEGSKA (reference sequence). Trimming at V came to 4 bases and at J to 8 bases, leaving 10 bases not matched to a gene. The CDR3 is 13 residues long. The CDR3 coding sequence is TGCAGTGCTACTCAGGGAGGGGGCGCGGGCTACACCTTC. As protein: CSATQGGGAGYTF.

This sequence joins TRBV28 and TRBJ1-6; D remains ambiguous. The CDR3 is made up of 17 amino acids. CDR1 and CDR2 from the germline V gene are MDHEN and SYDVKM. The V gene lost 6 bases and the J gene lost 7 bases, with 22 bases spanning the gap. The CDR3 loop is CASRGELRLRTNSPLHF. In DNA, the CDR3 is TGTGCCAGCAGGGGCGAACTTCGACTGAGGACGAATTCACCCCTCCACTTT.

The rearrangement links TRBV7-2 to TRBJ1-2; no clear D. Between the trimmed V and J ends, which lost 1 base and 8 bases, there was a span of 17 bases. The CDR3 extends over 15 amino acids. Germline lookup yields CDR1 SGHTA and CDR2 FQGNSA. As DNA, the CDR3 is TGTGCCAGCAGCTTAGGGATGGTCGGCACCCAAGGCTACACCTTC. This translates into CASSLGMVGTQGYTF.

V usage is TRBV29-1 and J usage is TRBJ2-1, with 11 positions matching TRBD2. Germline loops: CDR1 SQVTM, CDR2 ANQGSEA. The trim removed 7 bases at V and 3 bases at J, leaving 2 bases unmatched. CDR3 length: 13 amino acids. CDR3: CSGTSGGYNEQFF. The CDR3 region has the DNA TGCAGCGGAACTAGCGGGGGCTACAATGAGCAGTTCTTC.